Detailed here is one T cell receptor (beta chain). This specimen belongs to a study of blood T cell repertoires in COVID-19. Method: immunoSEQ multiplex PCR; TCRdb's copy keeps in-frame clones and lacks some. The sample lists 90,000 to 100,000 clones; around 83% were seen once. Germline CDR1 and CDR2: MNHEY and SMNVEV (reference sequence). CDR3 length: 13 amino acids. V gave up 3 bases and J gave up 6 bases, with 9 bases separating them. This clonotype was sampled from a man in his 70s with active or convalescent COVID-19. J is TRBJ1-5 and V is TRBV27; possibly TRBD1 for D (5 bases). Sequenced input: peripheral blood. For the CDR3, the DNA is TGTGCCAGCAGTTTTGGGGGGGGTCAGCCCCAGCATTTT. Translated, it gives CASSFGGGQPQHF.